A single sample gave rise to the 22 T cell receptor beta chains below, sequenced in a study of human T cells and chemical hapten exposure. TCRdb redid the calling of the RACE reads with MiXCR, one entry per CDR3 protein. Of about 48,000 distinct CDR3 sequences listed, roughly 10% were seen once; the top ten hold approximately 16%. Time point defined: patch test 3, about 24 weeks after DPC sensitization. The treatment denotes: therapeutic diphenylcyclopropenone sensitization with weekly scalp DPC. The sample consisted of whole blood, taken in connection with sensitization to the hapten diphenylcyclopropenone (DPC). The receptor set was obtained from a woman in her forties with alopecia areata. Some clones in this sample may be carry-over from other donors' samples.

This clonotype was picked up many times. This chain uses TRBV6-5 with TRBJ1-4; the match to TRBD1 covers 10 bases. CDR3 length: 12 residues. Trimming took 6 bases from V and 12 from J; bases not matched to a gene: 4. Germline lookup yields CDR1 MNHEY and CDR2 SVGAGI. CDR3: CASSLGQGELFF. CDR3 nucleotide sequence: TGTGCCAGCAGCCTCGGACAGGGGGAACTGTTTTTT.

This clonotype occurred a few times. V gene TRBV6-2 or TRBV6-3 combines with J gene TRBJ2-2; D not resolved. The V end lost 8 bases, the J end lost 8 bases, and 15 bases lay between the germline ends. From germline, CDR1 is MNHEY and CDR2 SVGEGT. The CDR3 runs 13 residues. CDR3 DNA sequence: TGTGCCAGCGAAAGCCTCAAGGCGGGGGAGCTGTTTTTT. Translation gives CASESLKAGELFF.

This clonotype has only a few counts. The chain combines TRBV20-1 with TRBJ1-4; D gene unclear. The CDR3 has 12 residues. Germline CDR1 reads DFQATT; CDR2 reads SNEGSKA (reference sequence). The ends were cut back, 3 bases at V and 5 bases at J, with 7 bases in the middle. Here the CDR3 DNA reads TGCAGTGCTAGGGTCGGGAATGAAAAACTGTTTTTT. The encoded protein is CSARVGNEKLFF.

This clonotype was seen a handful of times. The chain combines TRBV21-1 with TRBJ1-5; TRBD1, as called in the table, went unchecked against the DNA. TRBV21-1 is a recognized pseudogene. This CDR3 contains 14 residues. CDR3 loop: CASSKVSGDQPQHF. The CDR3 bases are TGTGCCAGCAGCAAAGTTTCCGGGGATCAGCCCCAGCATTTT.

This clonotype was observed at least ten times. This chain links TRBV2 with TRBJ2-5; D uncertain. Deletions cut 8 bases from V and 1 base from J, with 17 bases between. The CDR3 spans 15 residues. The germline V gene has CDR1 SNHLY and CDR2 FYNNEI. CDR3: CASSPRHVFQETQYF. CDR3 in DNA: TGTGCCAGCTCCCCTCGACATGTCTTCCAAGAGACCCAGTACTTC.

The CDR3 sequence is CASSSRRQGPMLAKNIQYF. DNA for the CDR3: TGTGCCAGCAGCTCCAGACGACAGGGTCCAATGCTAGCCAAAAACATTCAGTACTTC. The V call is TRBV11-3, the J call TRBJ2-4; 7 bases match TRBD1. V lost 4 bases to trimming and J lost 0 bases; unmatched junction nucleotides: 15. The CDR3 has 19 residues. The germline V gene has CDR1 SGHNT and CDR2 YENEEA.

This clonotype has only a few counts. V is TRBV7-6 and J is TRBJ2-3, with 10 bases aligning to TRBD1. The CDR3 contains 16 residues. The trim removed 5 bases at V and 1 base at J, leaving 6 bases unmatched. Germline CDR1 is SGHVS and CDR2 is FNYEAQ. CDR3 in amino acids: CASSQRQGAGTDTQYF. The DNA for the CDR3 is TGTGCCAGCAGCCAAAGACAGGGGGCAGGCACAGATACGCAGTATTTT.

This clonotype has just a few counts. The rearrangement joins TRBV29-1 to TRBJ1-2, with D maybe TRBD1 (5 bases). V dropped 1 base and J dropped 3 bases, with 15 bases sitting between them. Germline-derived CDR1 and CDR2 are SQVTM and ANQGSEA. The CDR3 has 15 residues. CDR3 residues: CSVEVPGPLYYGYTF. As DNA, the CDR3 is TGCAGCGTTGAAGTTCCGGGACCGCTTTACTATGGCTACACCTTC.

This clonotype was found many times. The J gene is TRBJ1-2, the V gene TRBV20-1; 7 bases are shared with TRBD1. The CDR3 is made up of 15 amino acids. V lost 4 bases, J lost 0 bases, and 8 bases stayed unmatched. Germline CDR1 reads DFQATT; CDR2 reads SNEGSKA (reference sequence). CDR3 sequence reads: CSAIPMTGSNYGYTF. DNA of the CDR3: TGCAGTGCTATCCCCATGACAGGGTCTAACTATGGCTACACCTTC.

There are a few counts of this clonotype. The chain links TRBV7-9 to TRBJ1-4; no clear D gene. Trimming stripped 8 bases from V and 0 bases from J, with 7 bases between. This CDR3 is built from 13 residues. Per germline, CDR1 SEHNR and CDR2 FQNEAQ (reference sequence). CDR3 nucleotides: TGTGCCAGCCACCTTGCAACTAATGAAAAACTGTTTTTT. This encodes CASHLATNEKLFF.

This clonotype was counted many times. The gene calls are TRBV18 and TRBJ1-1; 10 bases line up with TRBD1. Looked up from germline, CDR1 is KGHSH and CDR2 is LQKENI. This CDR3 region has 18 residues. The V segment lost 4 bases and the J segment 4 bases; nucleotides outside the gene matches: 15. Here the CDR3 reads CASSLRDVRGQGGTEAFF. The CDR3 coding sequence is TGTGCCAGCTCACTCCGGGACGTGCGAGGACAGGGGGGCACTGAAGCTTTCTTT. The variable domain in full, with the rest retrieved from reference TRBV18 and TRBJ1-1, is NAGVMQNPRHLVRRRGQEARLRCSPMKGHSHVYWYRQLPEEGLKFMVYLQKENIIDESGMPKERFSAEFPKEGPSILRIQQVVRGDSAAYFCASSLRDVRGQGGTEAFFGQGTRLTVV.

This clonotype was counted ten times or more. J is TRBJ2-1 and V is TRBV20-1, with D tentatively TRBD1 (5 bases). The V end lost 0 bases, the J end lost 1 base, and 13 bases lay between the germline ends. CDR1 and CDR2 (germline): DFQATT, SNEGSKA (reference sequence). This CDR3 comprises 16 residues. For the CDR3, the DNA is TGCAGTGCTAGAGATCTATTCAGGGTTTCCTACAATGAGCAGTTCTTC. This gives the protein CSARDLFRVSYNEQFF.

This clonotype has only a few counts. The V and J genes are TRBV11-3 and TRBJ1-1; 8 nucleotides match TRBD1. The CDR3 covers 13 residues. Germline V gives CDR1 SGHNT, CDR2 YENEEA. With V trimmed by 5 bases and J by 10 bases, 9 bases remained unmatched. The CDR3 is CASSPTTGVGAFF. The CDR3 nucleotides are TGTGCCAGCAGCCCTACGACAGGGGTAGGAGCTTTCTTT.

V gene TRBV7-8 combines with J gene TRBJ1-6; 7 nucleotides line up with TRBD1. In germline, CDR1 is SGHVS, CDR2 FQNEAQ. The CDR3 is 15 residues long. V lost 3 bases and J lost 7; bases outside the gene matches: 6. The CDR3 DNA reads TGTGCCAGCAGCTTCGAAAGACAGGGAAATTCACCCCTCCACTTT. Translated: CASSFERQGNSPLHF.

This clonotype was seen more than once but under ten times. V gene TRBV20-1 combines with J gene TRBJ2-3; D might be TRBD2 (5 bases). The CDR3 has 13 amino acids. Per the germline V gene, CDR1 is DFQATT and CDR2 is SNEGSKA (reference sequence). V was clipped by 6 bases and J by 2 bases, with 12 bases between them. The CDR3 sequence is CSAAPTNTDTQYF. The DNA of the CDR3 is TGCAGTGCGGCTCCGACTAACACAGATACGCAGTATTTT.

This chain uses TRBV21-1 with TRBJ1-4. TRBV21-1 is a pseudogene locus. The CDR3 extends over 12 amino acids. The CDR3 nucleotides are TGTGCCAGCACTGAAAGGATTGAAAAACTGTTTTTT. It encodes CASTERIEKLFF.

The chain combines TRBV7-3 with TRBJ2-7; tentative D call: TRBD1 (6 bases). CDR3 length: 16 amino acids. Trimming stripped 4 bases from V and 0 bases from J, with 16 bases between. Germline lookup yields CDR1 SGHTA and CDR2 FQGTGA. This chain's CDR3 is CASSSPGHHISYEQYF. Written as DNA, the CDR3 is TGTGCCAGCAGCTCACCGGGACACCATATCTCCTACGAGCAGTACTTC.

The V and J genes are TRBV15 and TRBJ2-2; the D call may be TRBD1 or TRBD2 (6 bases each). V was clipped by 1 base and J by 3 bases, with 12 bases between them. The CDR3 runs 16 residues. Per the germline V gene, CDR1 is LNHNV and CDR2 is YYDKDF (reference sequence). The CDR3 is CATSRVGGAHTGELFF. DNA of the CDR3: TGTGCCACCAGCAGAGTGGGGGGCGCGCACACCGGGGAGCTGTTTTTT.

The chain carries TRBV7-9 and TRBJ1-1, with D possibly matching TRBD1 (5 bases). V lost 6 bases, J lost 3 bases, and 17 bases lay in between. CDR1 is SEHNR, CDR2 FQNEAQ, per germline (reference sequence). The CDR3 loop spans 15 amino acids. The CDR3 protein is CASSSTGPRDTEAFF. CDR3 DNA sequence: TGTGCCAGCAGTTCTACAGGTCCCCGAGACACTGAAGCTTTCTTT.

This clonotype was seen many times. CDR3 bases: TGTGCCAGCAGTTCCCCAGGGCAGACTTCACCCCTCCACTTT. Protein: CASSSPGQTSPLHF. The chain links TRBV6-2 or TRBV6-3 to TRBJ1-6, with D possibly matching TRBD1 (5 bases). The CDR3 runs 14 residues. The V and J ends lost 4 bases and 9 bases respectively, with 13 bases between them. Germline CDR1 is MNHEY and CDR2 is SVGEGT.

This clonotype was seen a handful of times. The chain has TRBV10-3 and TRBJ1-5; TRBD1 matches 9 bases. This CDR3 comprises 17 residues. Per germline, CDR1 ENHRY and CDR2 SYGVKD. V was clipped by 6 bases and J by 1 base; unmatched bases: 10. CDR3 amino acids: CAIRARDRASSNQPQHF. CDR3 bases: TGTGCCATCAGGGCCCGGGACAGGGCATCGAGCAATCAGCCCCAGCATTTT.

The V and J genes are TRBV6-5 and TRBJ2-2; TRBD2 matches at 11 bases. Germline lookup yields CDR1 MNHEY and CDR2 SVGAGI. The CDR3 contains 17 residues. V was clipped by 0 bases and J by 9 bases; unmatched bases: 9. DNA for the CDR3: TGTGCCAGCAGTTACTCGCGGTTAGCGGGGGGGCGGCGGGAGCTGTTTTTT. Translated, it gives CASSYSRLAGGRRELFF.